This passage covers 18 T cell receptor beta chains from one sample sequenced in a study of graft-versus-host responses after intestinal transplantation. The antigens for these receptors are not known. Assay: immunoSEQ multiplex PCR; the TCRdb copy retains only in-frame clones and omits some. The sample has around 88,000 clones; 75% to 95% are singletons. Sequencing was performed on unstimulated CD8+ T cells sorted from spleen or lymph node cells, taken before transplant. These receptors were collected from a human donor who was the organ donor for an intestinal transplant.

This chain connects TRBV6-1 to TRBJ2-7; perhaps TRBD2 as D (5 bases). Looked up from germline, CDR1 is MNHNS and CDR2 is SASEGT. The V end was cut by 2 bases, the J end by 1 base, with 6 bases between. The length of the CDR3 is 13 residues. CDR3 coding DNA: TGTGCCAGCAGTGAAAGAGGGTCCTACGAGCAGTACTTC. Translation: CASSERGSYEQYF.

The CDR3 is CASRDGTSGGSETQYF. The CDR3 DNA is TGTGCCAGCAGAGACGGGACTAGCGGGGGTAGTGAGACCCAGTACTTC. The gene calls are TRBV2 and TRBJ2-5; 14 positions match TRBD2. The trim removed 6 bases at V and 5 bases at J, leaving 8 bases unmatched. The CDR3 runs 16 residues. Germline-derived CDR1 and CDR2 are SNHLY and FYNNEI. Full variable domain (missing parts from reference TRBV2 and TRBJ2-5): EPEVTQTPSHQVTQMGQEVILRCVPISNHLYFYWYRQILGQKVEFLVSFYNNEISEKSEIFDDQFSVERPDGSNFTLKIRSTKLEDSAMYFCASRDGTSGGSETQYFGPGTRLLVL.

The chain has TRBV2 and TRBJ2-5; TRBD1 is a possible D gene (5 bases). CDR1 SNHLY and CDR2 FYNNEI come from the germline V gene. V lost 6 bases and J 5 bases, leaving 13 bases between the germline ends. The CDR3 totals 13 residues. The CDR3 loop is CASRAQGFETQYF. CDR3 sequence (DNA): TGTGCCAGCAGGGCCCAGGGCTTCGAGACCCAGTACTTC. Full variable domain (outside the CDR3, taken from reference TRBV2 and TRBJ2-5): EPEVTQTPSHQVTQMGQEVILRCVPISNHLYFYWYRQILGQKVEFLVSFYNNEISEKSEIFDDQFSVERPDGSNFTLKIRSTKLEDSAMYFCASRAQGFETQYFGPGTRLLVL.

The CDR3 here is CASSQVGGAEAFF. The CDR3 DNA is TGCGCCAGCAGCCAAGTTGGTGGCGCTGAAGCTTTCTTT. The chain couples TRBV4-1 to TRBJ1-1; D gene ambiguous. The CDR3 is 13 amino acids. Trimming took 1 base from V and 6 from J, leaving 9 bases between them. The germline V gene encodes CDR1 MGHRA and CDR2 YSYEKL.

This clone was observed once. The genes are TRBV4-1 and TRBJ1-5; D remains unclear. V dropped 1 base and J dropped 4 bases, with 11 bases sitting between them. The CDR3 is 15 residues long. The germline CDR1 and CDR2 sequences are MGHRA and YSYEKL. CDR3 amino acids: CASSQGAGGNQPQHF. For the CDR3, the DNA is TGCGCCAGCAGCCAAGGGGCGGGAGGTAATCAGCCCCAGCATTTT.

The rearrangement links TRBV5-4 to TRBJ2-7; D could derive from TRBD1 or TRBD2 (6 bases each). The CDR3 extends over 15 amino acids. Germline loops: CDR1 SGHNT, CDR2 YYREEE (reference sequence). The V and J ends lost 0 bases and 4 bases respectively, with 14 bases between them. The CDR3 loop is CASSLASGAGYEQYF. In DNA form, the CDR3 reads TGTGCCAGCAGCTTGGCGTCGGGGGCGGGGTACGAGCAGTACTTC.

The V gene is TRBV5-6, the J gene TRBJ2-1; TRBD2 agrees at 9 bases. V shed 5 bases and J 2 bases; nucleotides not matched to a gene: 5. Germline lookup yields CDR1 SGHDT and CDR2 YYEEEE. This CDR3 is built from 15 residues. The CDR3 DNA reads TGTGCCAGCAGTTTAGCGGGAGCCCCCTACAATGAGCAGTTCTTC. This encodes CASSLAGAPYNEQFF.

The J gene is TRBJ2-1, the V gene TRBV4-1; D is ambiguous. Trimming removed 4 bases at V and 3 bases at J, with 7 bases between. The CDR3 runs to 13 residues. The V gene's germline CDR1 is MGHRA and CDR2 YSYEKL. The CDR3 protein is CASSPSSYNEQFF. The CDR3 bases are TGCGCCAGCAGCCCCTCCAGCTACAATGAGCAGTTCTTC.

The chain joins TRBV11-2 to TRBJ2-7; D unresolved. The CDR3 is 12 amino acids. Germline CDR1 SGHAT, CDR2 FQNNGV. V gave up 6 bases and J gave up 7 bases, with 13 bases separating them. CDR3 residues: CASRSIAKEQYF. The DNA for the CDR3 is TGTGCCAGCAGGTCTATTGCGAAGGAGCAGTACTTC.

V and J are TRBV7-8 and TRBJ2-1; the match to TRBD2 covers 7 bases. The CDR3 is 15 amino acids. Germline CDR1 reads SGHVS; CDR2 reads FQNEAQ. V gave up 1 base and J gave up 8 bases; unmatched junction bases: 8. CDR3 nucleotide sequence: TGTGCCAGCAGCTTAGAACGCGGGAGCCTCGATGAGCAGTTCTTC. This codes for CASSLERGSLDEQFF.

The gene calls are TRBV4-1 and TRBJ2-3, with 11 positions matching TRBD2. Germline CDR1 MGHRA, CDR2 YSYEKL. The length of the CDR3 is 19 residues. Trimming took 4 bases from V and 6 from J; bases not matched to a gene: 18. The chain's CDR3 is CASSPRSYNSGGAADTQYF. The DNA of the CDR3 is TGCGCCAGCAGCCCGAGGAGCTATAATAGCGGGGGGGCCGCGGATACGCAGTATTTT.

The V gene is TRBV19, the J gene TRBJ2-2; 11 nucleotides line up with TRBD2. V shed 10 bases and J 7 bases; nucleotides not matched to a gene: 8. The CDR3 has 14 residues. Germline CDR1 reads LNHDA; CDR2 reads SQIVND (reference sequence). The CDR3 spells CAIVAGGPGGELFF. For the CDR3, the DNA is TGTGCCATCGTAGCGGGAGGGCCCGGCGGGGAGCTGTTTTTT.

The J gene is TRBJ1-6, the V gene TRBV4-1; maybe TRBD1 (6 bases). The V gene lost 3 bases and the J gene lost 7 bases, with 13 bases spanning the gap. CDR3 length equals 15 residues. CDR1 is MGHRA, CDR2 YSYEKL, per germline. CDR3 protein: CASSHPQQGNSPLHF. The CDR3, as DNA: TGCGCCAGCAGCCACCCCCAACAGGGAAATTCACCCCTCCACTTT.

The gene calls are TRBV7-8 and TRBJ1-6; TRBD1 is a possible D gene (5 bases). This CDR3 is 15 amino acids long. Germline-derived CDR1 and CDR2 are SGHVS and FQNEAQ. V was trimmed by 6 bases and J by 5 bases, leaving 14 bases between them. The CDR3 bases are TGTGCCAGCAGAGTTACGACAGCCGATAATTCACCCCTCCACTTT. Encoded protein: CASRVTTADNSPLHF.

J is TRBJ2-6 and V is TRBV27; D is unresolved. The germline gives CDR1 MNHEY, CDR2 SMNVEV (reference sequence). Trimming removed 6 bases at V and 3 bases at J, with 6 bases between. This CDR3 region has 13 residues. CDR3 sequence: CASSLGGANVLTF. CDR3 sequence (DNA): TGTGCCAGCAGCCTAGGTGGGGCCAACGTCCTGACTTTC.

This CDR3 reads CATSSGLASEQYF. The DNA for the CDR3 is TGTGCCACCAGCAGCGGACTAGCTTCCGAGCAGTACTTC. The chain joins TRBV15 to TRBJ2-7; TRBD2 matches 8 bases. CDR1 is LNHNV and CDR2 is YYDKDF in the germline V gene (reference sequence). The CDR3 runs to 13 residues. The trim removed 3 bases at V and 6 bases at J, leaving 4 bases unmatched.

This rearrangement joins TRBV5-1 to TRBJ1-1; 7 nucleotides line up with TRBD1. J was trimmed by 1 base and V by 4 bases; bases with no gene match: 1. CDR1 is SGHRS, CDR2 YFSETQ, per germline. CDR3 length: 13 amino acids. In DNA, the CDR3 is TGCGCCAGCAGCCACAGGGGGAACACTGAAGCTTTCTTT. Encoded protein: CASSHRGNTEAFF.

This clone came up once. The gene calls are TRBV5-4 and TRBJ2-7, with 11 bases fitting TRBD2. Germline CDR1 is SGHNT and CDR2 is YYREEE (reference sequence). V was clipped by 3 bases and J by 5 bases; unmatched bases: 4. The CDR3 runs to 14 residues. CDR3 DNA sequence: TGTGCCAGCAGCTCACTAGCGGGAGCGGACGAGCAGTACTTC. The encoded protein is CASSSLAGADEQYF. The variable domain in full, completed from reference TRBV5-4 and TRBJ2-7, reads ETGVTQSPTHLIKTRGQQVTLRCSSQSGHNTVSWYQQALGQGPQFIFQYYREEENGRGNFPPRFSGLQFPNYSSELNVNALELDDSALYLCASSSLAGADEQYFGPGTRLTVT.